Listed below are T cell receptor beta chains from one sample, sequenced in a study of shared clonotypes between healthy human individuals. Assay used: immunoSEQ multiplex PCR; TCRdb lists only in-frame clones, some missing. Of over a million clones listed, approximately 98% were seen once; the top ten hold roughly 0.4%. Sequencing input: naive CD4+ T cells sorted from blood. All receptors derive from a young man in good health. Each CDR3 is given without its conserved first and last residue. The D gene is left open where the match is weak.

CDR3aa	v_gene	d_gene	j_gene
ASSPAGQYQETQY	TRBV18	NA	TRBJ2-5
ASRKRDLILDTQY	TRBV5-6	TRBD2	TRBJ2-3
ASSRDREENEKLF	TRBV5-5	TRBD1	TRBJ1-4
ASTAGVGDTQY	TRBV2	TRBD2	TRBJ2-3
ASSLILGGTGELF	TRBV27	NA	TRBJ2-2
ASSSQGSNNEQF	TRBV5-1	NA	TRBJ2-1
ATPTSGTTDTQY	TRBV2	TRBD2	TRBJ2-3
ASSQGGPHEQY	TRBV14	NA	TRBJ2-7
ASSLWQASNQPQH	TRBV5-5	NA	TRBJ1-5
ASSFWQGALGNYGYT	TRBV5-1	TRBD1	TRBJ1-2
ASSQGSGGPTGELF	TRBV4-3	TRBD2	TRBJ2-2
ASSPSGSYGETQY	TRBV5-4	TRBD2	TRBJ2-5
ASSLDPSGELF	TRBV11-3	NA	TRBJ2-2
ASSLSPQGQGEDEQF	TRBV5-1	TRBD1	TRBJ2-1
ASGQSHRGQETQY	TRBV9	TRBD1	TRBJ2-5
ASSEQATSTDTQY	TRBV2	NA	TRBJ2-3
ASSFGLEGSYEQY	TRBV5-1	TRBD2	TRBJ2-7
ASSISKSRGYEQY	TRBV19	NA	TRBJ2-7
ASSLNPPSVSYEQY	TRBV11-2	NA	TRBJ2-7
ASSSLPGQGGYT	TRBV28	TRBD1	TRBJ1-2
ASSVEPSGGAYEQY	TRBV9	TRBD1	TRBJ2-7
ASSLRWGGTEAF	TRBV5-8	NA	TRBJ1-1
ASSAGDQPQH	TRBV10-1	NA	TRBJ1-5
AWSPSSGGSSSYEQY	TRBV30	TRBD2	TRBJ2-7
ASRSRTELYEQY	TRBV12-2	NA	TRBJ2-7
ASTWTGQKGYEQY	TRBV10-2	TRBD1	TRBJ2-7
ASSDTRGGDTEAF	TRBV7-9	NA	TRBJ1-1
AHGGGISYT	TRBV30	NA	TRBJ1-2
SAETHYEQF	TRBV20-1	NA	TRBJ2-1
ASRRRTFTDTQY	TRBV10-2	NA	TRBJ2-3
ASSPPGQGPYEQY	TRBV5-4	NA	TRBJ2-7
ASSPWAEGNQPQH	TRBV5-6	NA	TRBJ1-5
ASSEGRPGQPQH	TRBV5-1	NA	TRBJ1-5
SVVGYNEQF	TRBV29-1	NA	TRBJ2-1
ASSITDTQY	TRBV19	NA	TRBJ2-3
ASSIEQGGGYT	TRBV28	TRBD1	TRBJ1-2
ASSLGPTSTDTQY	TRBV5-1	NA	TRBJ2-3
ASSLGGGREDTQY	TRBV7-2	TRBD2	TRBJ2-3
ASSPPGTMNTEAF	TRBV18	NA	TRBJ1-1
ASSLFGTDTQY	TRBV28	NA	TRBJ2-3
ASSLGRVRTDTQY	TRBV6-5	NA	TRBJ2-3
ASSPYFGVGDNEQF	TRBV7-9	NA	TRBJ2-1
ASSPSAALGETQY	TRBV7-3	NA	TRBJ2-5
ASSQGGTYQPQH	TRBV28	NA	TRBJ1-5
ASSFTGPPLGNIQY	TRBV11-2	NA	TRBJ2-4
ASSPGANVLT	TRBV19	NA	TRBJ2-6
ASSLYGDQPQH	TRBV5-6	NA	TRBJ1-5
ASSYGGQGNEQF	TRBV6-6	NA	TRBJ2-1
SARLADTQY	TRBV20-1	NA	TRBJ2-3
ASSSTGWETQY	TRBV5-4	NA	TRBJ2-5
ASSRDAYEQY	TRBV7-2	NA	TRBJ2-7
ASSLFSLLVGQDNEQF	TRBV27	NA	TRBJ2-1
ASSLSRSATGELF	TRBV7-3	NA	TRBJ2-2
ATSTRLADNNEQF	TRBV15	TRBD2	TRBJ2-1
ASSDDRARGYT	TRBV2	TRBD1	TRBJ1-2
ASSLQKGTSSDEQY	TRBV10-2	TRBD2	TRBJ2-7
ASSPGTPDTDTQY	TRBV4-2	NA	TRBJ2-3